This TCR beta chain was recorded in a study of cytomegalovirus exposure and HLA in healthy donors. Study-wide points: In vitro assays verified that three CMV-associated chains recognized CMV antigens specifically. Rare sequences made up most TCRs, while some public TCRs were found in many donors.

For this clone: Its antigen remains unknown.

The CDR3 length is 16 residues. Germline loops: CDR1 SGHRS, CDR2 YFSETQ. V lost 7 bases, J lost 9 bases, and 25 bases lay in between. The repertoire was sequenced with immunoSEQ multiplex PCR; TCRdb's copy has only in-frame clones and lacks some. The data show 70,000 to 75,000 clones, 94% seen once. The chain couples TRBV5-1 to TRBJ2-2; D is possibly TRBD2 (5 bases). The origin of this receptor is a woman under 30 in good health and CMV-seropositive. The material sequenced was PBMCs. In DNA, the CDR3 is TGCGCCAGCCTCTTCGGAAGTCGGGGTATAGGGCGGGAGCTGTTTTTT. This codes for CASLFGSRGIGRELFF.